The T cell receptor (beta chain) described here comes from a study of cytomegalovirus exposure and HLA in healthy donors. This PCR relied on a set of 60 Vbeta primers and 13 Jbeta primers. Sequenced by immunoSEQ multiplex PCR; TCRdb stores in-frame clones only, minus some. The profile shows around 65,000 clones, over 75% of them singletons. This CDR3 has 15 residues. Trimming cost V 4 bases and J 11 bases; bases outside gene matches: 14. Germline values: CDR1 MGHRA, CDR2 YSYEKL. This clone has just one count. The source material was PBMCs. V usage is TRBV4-1 and J usage is TRBJ2-7; TRBD1 aligns across 10 bases. The sequence derives from a woman aged 25 to 39 in good health and CMV-seronegative. DNA of the CDR3: TGCGCCAGCAGCCCCTACCCCGGGGCGGACAGGGGGGAGTACTTC. As protein: CASSPYPGADRGEYF.